This is a list of T cell receptor beta chains from one sample in a study of blood T cells in healthy people across ages. TCRdb analysed the 5' RACE reads with MiXCR anew, one entry per CDR3 protein. The sample holds about 1.6 million distinct CDR3 sequences, roughly 32% seen once. Sequenced: blood. The receptors were gathered from a woman aged 25 to 39 in good health. CDR3s include the opening cysteine and the closing phenylalanine or tryptophan. The D gene is left open where the match is weak. Part of the rows lack a size; the others show once, few, many or a class for expanded clones.

CDR3	DNA	D	V	J	size
CASTPLDGEAFF	TGTGCCAGCACCCCCCTCGACGGGGAAGCTTTCTTT	NA	TRBV6-6	TRBJ1-1	NA
CASSQDRFTSYEQYF	TGCGCCAGCAGCCAAGACAGGTTCACCTCCTACGAGCAGTACTTC	NA	TRBV4-1	TRBJ2-7	NA
CASSQHYLGDSPLHF	TGCGCCAGCAGCCAACATTATCTGGGTGATTCACCCCTCCACTTT	NA	TRBV4-1	TRBJ1-6	NA
CASSVGAERSYEQYF	TGTGCCAGCAGCGTAGGGGCGGAACGCTCCTACGAGCAGTACTTC	NA	TRBV9	TRBJ2-7	NA
CASSLPGPAGSSYEQYF	TGTGCCAGCAGCTTACCCGGACCAGCGGGTAGCTCCTACGAGCAGTACTTC	NA	TRBV7-3	TRBJ2-7	NA
CGPPKTQYF	TGTGGCCCACCTAAGACCCAGTACTTC	NA	TRBV27	TRBJ2-5	NA
CASSHPDRDYTQYF	TGTGCCAGCAGCCACCCGGACAGGGACTATACGCAGTATTTT	TRBD1	TRBV3-1	TRBJ2-3	many
CASSLVVTTPYNEQYF	TGTGCCAGCAGCTTAGTGGTGACGACTCCCTACAATGAGCAGTACTTC	NA	TRBV7-2	TRBJ2-7	NA
CASSPSGTVVTQPQHF	TGTGCCAGCAGTCCTTCCGGGACAGTCGTAACTCAGCCCCAGCATTTT	TRBD1	TRBV6-5	TRBJ1-5	few
CASTQPGGSYEQYF	TGTGCCAGCACACAACCGGGGGGCTCCTACGAGCAGTACTTC	NA	TRBV21-1	TRBJ2-7	few
CASSRPDFAEQYF	TGTGCCAGCAGCCGACCGGACTTCGCCGAGCAGTACTTC	NA	TRBV27	TRBJ2-7	NA